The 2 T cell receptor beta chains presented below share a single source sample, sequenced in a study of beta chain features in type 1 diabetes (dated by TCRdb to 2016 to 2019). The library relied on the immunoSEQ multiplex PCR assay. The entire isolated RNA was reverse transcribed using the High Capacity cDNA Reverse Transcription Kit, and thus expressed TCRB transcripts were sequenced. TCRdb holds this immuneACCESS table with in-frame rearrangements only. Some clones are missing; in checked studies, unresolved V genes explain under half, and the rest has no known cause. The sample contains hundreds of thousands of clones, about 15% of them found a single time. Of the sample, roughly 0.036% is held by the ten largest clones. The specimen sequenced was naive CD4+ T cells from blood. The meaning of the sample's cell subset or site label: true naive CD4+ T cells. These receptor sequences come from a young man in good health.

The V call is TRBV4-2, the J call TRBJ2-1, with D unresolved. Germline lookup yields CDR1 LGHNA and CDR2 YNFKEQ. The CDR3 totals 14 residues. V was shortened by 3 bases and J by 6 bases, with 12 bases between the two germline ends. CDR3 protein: CASSHPQRSNEQFF. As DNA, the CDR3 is TGTGCCAGCAGCCACCCCCAACGGTCCAATGAGCAGTTCTTC.

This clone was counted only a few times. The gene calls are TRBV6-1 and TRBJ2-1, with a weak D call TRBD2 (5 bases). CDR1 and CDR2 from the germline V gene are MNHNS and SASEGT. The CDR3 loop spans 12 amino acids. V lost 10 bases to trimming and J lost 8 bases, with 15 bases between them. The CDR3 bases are TGTGCCACAGGACTGCCTGTGGATGAGCAGTTCTTC. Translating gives CATGLPVDEQFF.